This T cell receptor beta chain came from a study of post-analysis software for immune sequencing data. Overall study: In terms of disease course, relapsing-remitting, secondary progressive and progressive-relapsing multiple sclerosis were included.

This CDR3 has 13 amino acids. Trimming left V 4 bases short and J 5 bases short, with 11 bases between. CDR1 and CDR2 (germline): LGHDT, YNNKEL (reference sequence). This clonotype has more than one count but fewer than ten. What it binds is unknown. Broader study findings: Multiple sclerosis patients showed significantly lower normalized Chao1 diversity than controls did. Analysis by F measure revealed that same-batch samples clustered strongly together. The five TRBV segments detected at higher frequency in patients than in controls included TRBV5-6, TRBV5-1 and TRBV20-1.

Unique molecular identifiers featured in each of the TCR beta cDNA libraries. TCRdb re-derived calls from the PCR reads in MiXCR, one entry per CDR3 protein. The profile shows 400,000 to 500,000 distinct CDR3 sequences, more than 30% of them singletons. This chain joins TRBV3-1 and TRBJ1-2, with a possible D match to TRBD1 (5 bases). This clonotype was sampled from a girl aged 2 to 9 with multiple sclerosis. The sequenced sample consisted of blood. CDR3 region: CASSPDRSYGYTF. In DNA, the CDR3 is TGTGCCAGCAGCCCCGACAGATCTTATGGCTACACCTTC.